This record concerns one T cell receptor beta chain sequence. The antigen this receptor binds is unknown. No per-base quality is available; no much larger clone lies one base away. TCRbeta CDR3 regions were amplified from genomic DNA using the immunoSEQ Assay, a bias-controlled multiplex PCR. In the source study's methods: Nucleated cell counts per sample were estimated from amplification of reference gene primers within the assay. To quantify the absolute abundance of each unique TCRbeta CDR3 rearrangement, sequence reads were collapsed and filtered. For each sample, productive Simpson clonality was calculated as the square root of Simpson's diversity index across productive rearrangements. TCRdb took this table from immuneACCESS and kept in-frame rearrangements with V and J called. Such tables lack part of the clones; where checked against another copy, unresolved V genes explain under half of the gap, and the rest is unexplained. That table supplies the V and J calls and clone size; D and trimming were determined from the DNA. This sample is represented by some 130,000 clones; 88% of them were singletons. The ten top clones hold under 13% of the sample.

These data come from a study of blood T cell repertoires in COVID-19 (dated by TCRdb to 2018 to 2021). Concerning the study at large: Collaborator samples came from the United States, Italy and Spain and covered acute and convalescent phases of COVID-19. The material from the prospective study consisted of cDNA or gDNA derived from T cells, B-cell-depleted T cells, or PBMCs. Deeply sampled blood TCRbeta repertoires from subjects exposed to, actively infected with, or recovered from COVID-19 were included in the dataset. The repertoires were made available in a free public database intended to serve as a resource for research on the immune response to SARS-CoV-2. The samples were drawn from two sources: the first 160 participants of the ongoing ImmuneRACE study, and 950 to 1,500 subjects contributed by 6 global collaborators. A de-identified subject ID, COVID-19 status, age in years and sex were almost always included in the sample metadata. Where available, HLA class I and class II types were taken from metadata supplied by the sample provider and were not determined by assay-based typing. The research as a whole found: The amount of clinical and demographic metadata varied by source and participant and was provided uncurated.

The germline V gene specifies MNHEY as CDR1 and SVGEGT as CDR2. Trimmed from V: 2 bases; trimmed from J: 2 bases; junction bases lacking a gene match: 5. The CDR3 spans 15 residues, from the cysteine through the phenylalanine. The read is trimmed to its CDR3 DNA, 45 bases read in frame from base 1. The collaborating institutions used their own protocols to collect whole blood in K2EDTA tubes. Collaborator samples were shipped for TCRbeta analysis as frozen whole blood, isolated PBMCs, or DNA extracted from either sample type. This sequence uses TRBV6-2 or TRBV6-3 and TRBJ2-7, with TRBD1 matching 8 junction bases. Input material: peripheral blood. This TCR was sampled from a man between 45 and 60 years old with acute or convalescent COVID-19. The CDR3 protein: CASSYGQGSTYEQYF. The sequence in DNA is TGTGCCAGCAGTTACGGACAGGGATCAACCTACGAGCAGTACTTC.